The present TCR beta chain was sequenced within a study of blood T cell repertoires in COVID-19. Study as a whole: There were acute and convalescent COVID-19 samples, and they came from the United States, Italy and Spain. The cDNA or gDNA used as material had been derived from T cells, B-cell-depleted T cells, or PBMCs.

Original methodology: By means of reference gene primer amplification, nucleated cell counts were estimated. Measured with immunoSEQ multiplex PCR; TCRdb has only the in-frame clones, and not every one. From that table come the V and J calls and clone size; the DNA was used to work out D and trimming. Among under 250,000 clones listed, less than 90% were seen once. The CDR3 has 17 amino acids. Trimming removed 3 bases from V and 0 bases from J; junction bases left unmatched: 12. Germline CDR1 and CDR2: DFQATT and SNEGSKA (reference sequence). This receptor was taken from a woman aged 70-85 years with active or convalescent COVID-19. Sequences were obtained from peripheral blood. The gene calls are TRBV20-1 and TRBJ2-3, with 7 bases lining up with TRBD2. The CDR3 DNA is TGCAGTGCTAGTGCGATAGCGGGTACTACTAGCACAGATACGCAGTATTTT. Translating gives CSASAIAGTTSTDTQYF.